The TCR beta chain described here comes from a study of T-cell memory formation after mild COVID-19. Regarding the study as a whole: Contracting CD8+ clones were enriched in EMRA, CD4+ mainly in CM and EM. The pre-infection memory compartment contained some responding clones, suggesting cross-reactive memory joined.

This clonotype was observed a few times. Its specificity is not known. Constant-segment primers were used for 5'RACE, and the resulting TCR alpha and TCR beta cDNA libraries carried sample barcodes and UMIs. TCRdb fed the 5' RACE reads into MiXCR, producing one record per CDR3 protein. The sample has a few hundred thousand distinct CDR3 sequences; 16% are singletons. Trimming took 4 bases from V and 4 from J, leaving 14 bases between them. The CDR3 length is 15 residues. Per the germline V gene, CDR1 is MDHEN and CDR2 is SYDVKM. This sequence originates from a man aged 18 to 30 who had mild COVID-19 (a few samples of this study predate the infection). Cell type and time point are not known. Material for sequencing was PBMCs or a T cell subset sorted from them (not recorded which). The chain is built from TRBV28 and TRBJ1-3; possible D gene TRBD1, 5 bases. The CDR3 nucleotides read TGTGCCAGCAGTTCCCCAGGGTTTTCGGGAAACACCATATATTTT. This sequence encodes CASSSPGFSGNTIYF.